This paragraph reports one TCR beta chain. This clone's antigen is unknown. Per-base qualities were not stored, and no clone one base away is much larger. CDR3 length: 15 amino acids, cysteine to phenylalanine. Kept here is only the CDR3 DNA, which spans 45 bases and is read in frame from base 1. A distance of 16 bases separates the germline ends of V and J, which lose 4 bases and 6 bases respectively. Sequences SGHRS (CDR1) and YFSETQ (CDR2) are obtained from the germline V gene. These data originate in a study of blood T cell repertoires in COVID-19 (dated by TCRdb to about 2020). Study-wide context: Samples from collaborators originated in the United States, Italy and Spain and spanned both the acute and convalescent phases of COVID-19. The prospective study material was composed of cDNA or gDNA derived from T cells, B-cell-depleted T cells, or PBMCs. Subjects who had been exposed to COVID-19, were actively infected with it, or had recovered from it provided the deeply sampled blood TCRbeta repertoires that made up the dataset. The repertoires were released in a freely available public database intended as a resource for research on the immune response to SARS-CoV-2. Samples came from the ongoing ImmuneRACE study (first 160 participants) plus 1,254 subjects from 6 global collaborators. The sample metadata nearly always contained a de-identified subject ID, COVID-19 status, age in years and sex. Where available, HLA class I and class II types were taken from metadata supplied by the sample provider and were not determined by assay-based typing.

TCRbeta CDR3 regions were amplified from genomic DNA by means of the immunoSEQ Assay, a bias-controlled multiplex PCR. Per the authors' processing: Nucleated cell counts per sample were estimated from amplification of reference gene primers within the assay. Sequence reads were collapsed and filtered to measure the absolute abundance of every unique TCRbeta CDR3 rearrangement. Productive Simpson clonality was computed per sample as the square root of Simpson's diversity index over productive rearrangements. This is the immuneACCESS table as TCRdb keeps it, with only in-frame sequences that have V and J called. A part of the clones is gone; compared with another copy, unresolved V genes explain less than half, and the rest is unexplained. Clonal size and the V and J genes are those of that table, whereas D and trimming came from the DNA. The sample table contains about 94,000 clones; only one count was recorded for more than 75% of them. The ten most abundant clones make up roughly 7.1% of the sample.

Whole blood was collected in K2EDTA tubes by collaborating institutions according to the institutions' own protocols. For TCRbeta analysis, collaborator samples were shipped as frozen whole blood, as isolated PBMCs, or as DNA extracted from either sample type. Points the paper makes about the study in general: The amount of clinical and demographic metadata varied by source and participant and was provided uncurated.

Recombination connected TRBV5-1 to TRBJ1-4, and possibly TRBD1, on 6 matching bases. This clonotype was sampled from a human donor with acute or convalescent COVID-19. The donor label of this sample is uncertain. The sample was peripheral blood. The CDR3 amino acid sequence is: CASSAQGRGDEKLFF. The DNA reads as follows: TGCGCCAGCAGCGCCCAGGGGCGGGGGGATGAAAAACTGTTTTTT.